This is a list of T cell receptor beta chains from one sample in a study of OX40 agonist ivuxolimab in advanced cancers. Sequencing used immunoSEQ multiplex PCR; TCRdb keeps in-frame clones, though not all of them. The sample includes approximately 52,000 clones, approximately 86% of them seen just once. Sequenced material: CD4+ or CD8+ T cells sorted from blood, taken in a trial of the OX40 agonist ivuxolimab. The receptors come from an adult with an advanced solid tumor such as melanoma, head and neck, liver or kidney cancer. Each CDR3 is given without its conserved first and last residue. The D gene is left open where the match is weak. Some rows have no size entry. The others give once, few or many, or a class for an expanded clone.

abundance	d_gene	v_gene	j_gene	CDR3aa
-	TRBD1	TRBV27	TRBJ1-1	ASSLIQGAAEAF
few	TRBD1	TRBV11-2	TRBJ1-2	ASSIRQGLDGYT
-	TRBD1	TRBV9	TRBJ2-7	ASSGQGAEQY
-	-	TRBV7-6	TRBJ1-4	ASTQGFEKLF
once	-	TRBV28	TRBJ1-6	ASSPNSPLH
-	-	TRBV6-4	TRBJ1-2	ASSDSEGGSYGYT
-	TRBD1	TRBV7-8	TRBJ2-1	ASSSRDRGNEQF
-	TRBD1	TRBV19	TRBJ1-6	ASSSRDRGLSPLH
-	-	TRBV19	TRBJ1-1	ASSPRAANTEAF
-	-	TRBV19	TRBJ1-1	ASSWGLRGEHTEAF
once	-	TRBV2	TRBJ2-1	ASTLGSSSYNEQF
once	-	TRBV6-5	TRBJ1-2	ASSWALGADGYT
once	-	TRBV6-1	TRBJ2-1	ASGPTGYEQF
-	-	TRBV29-1	TRBJ2-3	SVPGQTSTDTQY
-	-	TRBV5-6	TRBJ2-3	ASSPRGGGPDTQY
-	-	TRBV27	TRBJ2-3	ASSLVQAEDTQY